A selection of T cell receptor beta chains follows, all from one sample in a study of blood T cell repertoires in COVID-19. Libraries were prepared by immunoSEQ multiplex PCR; TCRdb keeps only in-frame clonotypes and omits some of them. The profile shows approximately 210,000 clones, around 81% of them singletons. Specimen: PBMCs or T cells enriched from blood (not recorded which). All receptors come from a man aged 25 to 40 with acute COVID-19. Both conserved end residues are part of each CDR3. The D gene is left open where the match is weak. The size field is filled for only some rows; it gives once, few, many or a size class.

>NA|TRBV2|TRBJ1-5|NA
TGTGCCAGCAGTGAAGGCGGGCCGAGAAATCAGCCCCAGCATTTT
CASSEGGPRNQPQHF
>NA|TRBV23-1|TRBJ1-2|NA
TGCGCCAGCAGTCACTCCCTCTACACCTTC
CASSHSLYTF
>NA|TRBV19|TRBJ2-3|TRBD2
TGTGCCAGCTCGGGACTAGCGGCGATCACAGATACGCAGTATTTT
CASSGLAAITDTQYF
>NA|TRBV30|TRBJ1-2|NA
TGTGCCTGGAGTGTAGGAGGTTTAAGGGGCTACACCTTC
CAWSVGGLRGYTF
>NA|TRBV6-5|TRBJ1-4|TRBD1
TGTGCCAGCAGTCCCGGGACAGTACGTGAAAAACTGTTTTTT
CASSPGTVREKLFF
>few|TRBV6-5|TRBJ1-6|TRBD1
TGTGCCAGCAGTTACAACAGGGGTAATTCACCCCTCCACTTT
CASSYNRGNSPLHF
>NA|TRBV18|TRBJ2-1|TRBD2
TGTGCCAGCTCACCCAGCGGGGACAATGAGCAGTTCTTC
CASSPSGDNEQFF
>once|TRBV10-2|TRBJ2-5|NA
TGCGCCAGCAGTGACAGGCACTACCAAGAGACCCAGTACTTC
CASSDRHYQETQYF
>NA|TRBV29-1|TRBJ1-6|TRBD1
TGCAGCGTGGGACAGGGGAATTCACCCCTCCACTTT
CSVGQGNSPLHF
>NA|TRBV7-9|TRBJ1-2|TRBD1
TGTGCCAGCAGCAAGGCGGGGTCGGTAGGGGGCCTAATCTATGGCTACACCTTC
CASSKAGSVGGLIYGYTF
>NA|TRBV5-1|TRBJ2-1|NA
TGCGCCAGCAGCTTGATACAGGGCCCGAGCTCCTACAATGAGCAGTTCTTC
CASSLIQGPSSYNEQFF
>once|TRBV10-3|TRBJ1-5|TRBD1
TGTGCCATCAGTGCGGGACAGGAAGGCAATCAGCCCCAGCATTTT
CAISAGQEGNQPQHF
>NA|TRBV5-1|TRBJ2-3|TRBD2
TGCGCCAGCAGCTTGGTCCTAGCGGGGGGGCGGGTCACAGATACGCAGTATTTT
CASSLVLAGGRVTDTQYF
>few|TRBV6-1|TRBJ1-2|NA
TGTGCCAGCAGTGAAGCCAGATACAATGTGGGGGGAAACTATGGCTACACCTTC
CASSEARYNVGGNYGYTF
>few|TRBV2|TRBJ1-1|NA
TGTGCCAGCAGTGTTACAGGGCCTTCCCCTGAAGCTTTCTTT
CASSVTGPSPEAFF
>NA|TRBV12-3/TRBV12-4|TRBJ2-3|NA
TGTGCCAGCAGTCCGACAAGCACAGATACGCAGTATTTT
CASSPTSTDTQYF
>NA|TRBV7-2|TRBJ2-7|TRBD2
TGTGCCAGCAGCTTACTAGCGGGGGGCTCCTACGAGCAGTACTTC
CASSLLAGGSYEQYF
>NA|TRBV11-3|TRBJ2-2|NA
TGTGCCAGCAGCTTAATAGGGACACAGAACACCGGGGAGCTGTTTTTT
CASSLIGTQNTGELFF
>NA|TRBV3-1/TRBV3-2|TRBJ2-5|NA
TGTGCCAGCAGCCAAGTCTCTCTTCCCCAAGAGACCCAGTACTTC
CASSQVSLPQETQYF
>NA|TRBV3-1/TRBV3-2|TRBJ1-6|NA
TGTGCCAGCAGCCAAGAAGGGGTGGCTAATTCACCCCTCCACTTT
CASSQEGVANSPLHF
>once|TRBV6-2/TRBV6-3|TRBJ2-3|NA
TGTGCCAGCAGTTATCGGGGGACCCCCACAGATACGCAGTATTTT
CASSYRGTPTDTQYF
>NA|TRBV9|TRBJ1-2|TRBD1
TGTGCCAGCAGCGGAACAGGGGCCTCTTCCTATGGCTACACCTTC
CASSGTGASSYGYTF
>NA|TRBV6-1|TRBJ1-2|TRBD1
TGTGCCAGCAGTGTCCCCGGGACAGGGAGCATCTATGGCTACACCTTC
CASSVPGTGSIYGYTF
>NA|TRBV5-5|TRBJ2-3|NA
TGTGCCAGCAGCTTCACGCCACATAACACAGATACGCAGTATTTT
CASSFTPHNTDTQYF
>NA|TRBV30|TRBJ1-2|NA
TGTGCCCTAGACGGGACTCTCCTTGGCTACACCTTC
CALDGTLLGYTF
>NA|TRBV29-1|TRBJ1-1|NA
TGCAGCGTTGATAGTATGTTATCCCGTCAGGGAGCTTTCTTT
CSVDSMLSRQGAFF
>few|TRBV11-2|TRBJ1-2|NA
TGTGCCAGCAGCTCAGGGCGGAGTCCCCTTAACTATGGCTACACCTTC
CASSSGRSPLNYGYTF
>NA|TRBV2|TRBJ2-3|NA
TGTGCCAGCACCCGTCGGGGAAGCACAGATACGCAGTATTTT
CASTRRGSTDTQYF
>NA|TRBV11-2|TRBJ2-5|NA
TGTGCCAGCAGCTCGCTTCTTGGGGCGGAGGGCCTCCAAGAGACCCAGTACTTC
CASSSLLGAEGLQETQYF
>NA|TRBV19|TRBJ1-5|NA
TGTGCCAGTAGTATAGTGGCAGGGGACCGAACCTATAGCAATCAGCCCCAGCATTTT
CASSIVAGDRTYSNQPQHF
>NA|TRBV19|TRBJ2-7|NA
TGTGCCAGTAGAATTTCGGCAGGTCCCTCCTACGAGCAGTACTTC
CASRISAGPSYEQYF
>NA|TRBV28|TRBJ2-7|NA
TGTGCCAGCAACCCGCCGGGGGCCTACGAGCAGTACTTC
CASNPPGAYEQYF
>NA|TRBV6-5|TRBJ2-3|TRBD2
TGTGCCAGCAGCTCTAGCGGGGGGGCCGCAGATACGCAGTATTTT
CASSSSGGAADTQYF
>NA|TRBV7-9|TRBJ2-7|TRBD2
TGTGCCAGCTCGGGGACTAGCGGTGCCAGCTACGAGCAATACTTC
CASSGTSGASYEQYF
>once|TRBV28|TRBJ2-2|NA
TGTGCCAGCACCCCCGAGGACACCGGGGAGCTGTTTTTT
CASTPEDTGELFF
>NA|TRBV5-3|TRBJ1-2|TRBD1
TGTGCCAGAAGCCCCAGACAGGGGGCGCGAGGCTACACCTTC
CARSPRQGARGYTF
>NA|TRBV5-5|TRBJ2-1|NA
TGTGCCAGCAGCTTGGGTGGCAGGTCAAATTACAATGAGCAGTTCTTC
CASSLGGRSNYNEQFF
>NA|TRBV2|TRBJ1-2|NA
TGTGCCAGCAGTGAACAAAAATATGGCTACACCTTC
CASSEQKYGYTF
>NA|TRBV24-1|TRBJ1-5|TRBD1
TGTGCCACCAGTGATTCCAAGGGGGCCCTCAATCAGCCCCAGCATTTT
CATSDSKGALNQPQHF
>NA|TRBV28|TRBJ1-4|NA
TGTGCCAGCAGTACCCCCGGGACTAATGAAAAACTGTTTTTT
CASSTPGTNEKLFF
>NA|TRBV24-1|TRBJ2-2|TRBD2
TGTGCCACCAGTGACTCCCCGGGTAGCGGGGGGGCCACCGGGGAGCTGTTTTTT
CATSDSPGSGGATGELFF
>NA|TRBV5-6|TRBJ2-1|NA
TGTGCCAGCAGCTTGTTTTCTCGGTGGGAGAATGAGCAGTTCTTC
CASSLFSRWENEQFF
>NA|TRBV6-5|TRBJ2-1|NA
TGTGCCAGCAGTTACTTCGGAGGGGTGGACAATGAGCAGTTCTTC
CASSYFGGVDNEQFF
>few|TRBV29-1|TRBJ1-3|TRBD1
TGCAGCGGCGGGACAGGGGCTGGAAACACCATATATTTT
CSGGTGAGNTIYF
>few|TRBV29-1|TRBJ2-2|NA
TGCAGCGTTGGACAGACGAACACCGGGGAGCTGTTTTTT
CSVGQTNTGELFF